The 7 T cell receptor beta chains below were found in one sample sequenced in a study of shared clonotypes between healthy human individuals. Only in-frame clones appear in the TCRdb table, and some are missing; sequencing was by immunoSEQ multiplex PCR. The profile shows about 480,000 clones, around 79% of them singletons. Specimen: PBMCs. The receptor set was obtained from a woman aged 40 to 55 in good health. Some clones in this sample may be carry-over from other donors' samples.

The chain couples TRBV11-2 to TRBJ2-6, with D possibly matching TRBD2 (5 bases). The CDR3 is 14 amino acids. CDR1 SGHAT and CDR2 FQNNGV come from the germline V gene. V lost 7 bases, J lost 6 bases, and 13 bases lay in between. The CDR3 here is CASTPGVEANVLTF. CDR3 DNA sequence: TGTGCCAGCACCCCCGGGGTGGAGGCCAACGTCCTGACTTTC.

The J gene is TRBJ1-2, the V gene TRBV27, with 7 nucleotides matching TRBD1. J lost 6 bases, V lost 3 bases, and 10 bases had no gene match. This CDR3 comprises 15 residues. Germline CDR1 reads MNHEY; CDR2 reads SMNVEV (reference sequence). The CDR3 nucleotides are TGTGCCAGCAGTTTGGCTTCCGGGACAGACCATGGCTACACCTTC. Its protein is CASSLASGTDHGYTF.

This chain uses TRBV14 with TRBJ1-6, with TRBD1 as a possible D gene (5 bases). The germline V and J ends were trimmed by 4 bases and 9 bases, with 10 bases remaining between them. This CDR3 region has 13 residues. The germline V gene encodes CDR1 SGHDN and CDR2 FVKESK. The CDR3 sequence is CASSLAGFSPLHF. The DNA of the CDR3 is TGTGCCAGCAGCCTCGCAGGGTTTTCACCCCTCCACTTT.

The rearrangement uses TRBV6-5 and TRBJ1-1, with D perhaps matching TRBD1 (5 bases). V dropped 0 bases and J dropped 11 bases, with 10 bases sitting between them. CDR3 size: 12 residues. Germline V lookup: CDR1 MNHEY, CDR2 SVGAGI. DNA for the CDR3: TGTGCCAGCAGTTACTCTGGACAACGGGCTTTCTTT. This translates into CASSYSGQRAFF.

The chain links TRBV29-1 to TRBJ1-3; no clear D. CDR1 SQVTM and CDR2 ANQGSEA come from the germline V gene. CDR3 length: 12 amino acids. Trimming shortened V by 5 bases and J by 3 bases, and 8 bases separated the two germline ends. The CDR3 nucleotides are TGCAGCGTTTCTATCTTTGGAAACACCATATATTTT. Protein product: CSVSIFGNTIYF.

This clone was seen many times. The chain carries TRBV5-8 and TRBJ2-2; D is possibly TRBD1 (6 bases). Trimming pared 0 bases from V and 5 bases from J, leaving 11 bases between. Germline V gene lookup returns CDR1 SGHTS and CDR2 YDEGEE. The CDR3 is 15 amino acids. The CDR3 sequence is CASSLGVTGTGELFF. The CDR3 DNA reads as TGTGCCAGCAGCTTGGGGGTGACAGGTACCGGGGAGCTGTTTTTT.

The chain uses TRBV28 and TRBJ2-7; D may be TRBD1 (5 bases). The CDR3 length is 12 residues. Trimming cost V 4 bases and J 3 bases, with 7 bases left between them. Germline-derived CDR1 and CDR2 are MDHEN and SYDVKM. DNA for the CDR3: TGTGCCAGCAGTTCAGGGTTCTACGAGCAGTACTTC. It is translated as CASSSGFYEQYF.